A single T cell receptor (beta chain) is shown here with its context. The data originate from a study of blood T cell repertoires in COVID-19. Across the study: Sample material is recorded as cDNA or gDNA derived from T cells, B-cell-depleted T cells, or PBMCs.

Sequencing was performed with immunoSEQ multiplex PCR; in TCRdb, only in-frame clones are kept and a portion is missing. The sample shows 100,000 to 150,000 clones, around nine tenths of them seen only once. The germline V gene encodes CDR1 MNHEY and CDR2 SVGEGT. V dropped 1 base and J dropped 8 bases, with 14 bases sitting between them. This CDR3 region has 14 residues. Followed longitudinally, the Seattle patients had been enrolled during active infection. The sample taken for sequencing was peripheral blood. The chain combines TRBV6-2 or TRBV6-3 with TRBJ1-1; D might be TRBD1 (5 bases). The receptor comes from a man between 60 and 75 years old with COVID-19, enrolled during active disease. The CDR3 bases are TGTGCCAGCAGTTACTTACGGACATCGGCCGAAGCTTTCTTT. Its translation is CASSYLRTSAEAFF.